A selection of T cell receptor beta chains follows, all from one sample in a study of T-cell reconstitution after alpha-beta-depleted transplantation in children. In TCRdb, the PCR reads were re-called with MiXCR into one record per CDR3 protein. This table holds over 80,000 distinct CDR3 sequences, 23% found once. The sequencing here drew on PBMCs, taken before TCRalphabeta/CD19-depleted stem cell transplant. The receptors shown here come from a boy aged 2-15 years with acute lymphoblastic leukemia, due to receive a stem cell transplant. Both conserved end residues are part of each CDR3. The D gene is left open where the match is weak. Expanded clones get a size class; other rows say once, few or many, or leave the size out.

>TRBV28|TRBJ2-7|many|TRBD2|14
TGTGCCAGCAGTTTATTAGCGGGAGACACCGAGCAGTACTTC
CASSLLAGDTEQYF
>TRBV5-6|TRBJ2-5|NA|TRBD1|15
TGTGCCAGCAGCCTTATTACAGGGGTCCAAGAGACCCAGTACTTC
CASSLITGVQETQYF
>TRBV29-1|TRBJ2-2|few|TRBD2|15
TGCAGCGTTCGGACTAGCGGGACTCACACCGGGGAGCTGTTTTTT
CSVRTSGTHTGELFF
>TRBV5-4|TRBJ2-3|few|TRBD2|16
TGTGCCAGCAGCTCGACTAGCGGAGGGGGGGCAGATACGCAGTATTTT
CASSSTSGGGADTQYF
>TRBV28|TRBJ1-2|few|TRBD1|13
TGTGCCAGCAGTCACGGGACAGTCTATGGCTACACCTTC
CASSHGTVYGYTF
>TRBV12-3/TRBV12-4|TRBJ2-5|NA|NA|13
TGTGCCAGCAGCTACTCCTCCCCGGAGACCCAGTACTTC
CASSYSSPETQYF
>TRBV12-3/TRBV12-4|TRBJ1-2|few|NA|12
TGTGCCAGCAGTTTACGGGGGCTCGGCTACACCTTC
CASSLRGLGYTF
>TRBV29-1|TRBJ1-2|NA|NA|12
TGCAGCGTTGTGAACAGGAACTATGGCTACACCTTC
CSVVNRNYGYTF
>TRBV7-9|TRBJ1-5|few|NA|17
TGTGCCAGCAGCTTAGTTTCGGCAGGTCTTAGCAATCAGCCCCAGCATTTT
CASSLVSAGLSNQPQHF
>TRBV6-1|TRBJ2-1|NA|TRBD2|15
TGTGCCAGCAGTCTGATAGCGGGAGGGCCAGGGGAGCAGTTCTTC
CASSLIAGGPGEQFF
>TRBV20-1|TRBJ2-1|few|TRBD2|16
TGCAGTGCTATCCACGGACTAGCGGGGTCCTACAATGAGCAGTTCTTC
CSAIHGLAGSYNEQFF
>TRBV7-3|TRBJ2-5|few|NA|13
TGTGCCAGCAGCTTAAGCCTCACGGAGACCCAGTACTTC
CASSLSLTETQYF
>TRBV20-1|TRBJ2-3|few|NA|13
TGCAGTGCTACCCAAATACACACAGATACGCAGTATTTT
CSATQIHTDTQYF
>TRBV3-1|TRBJ2-3|NA|NA|12
TGTGCCGGCAGCCAAAACGGAGGTACGCAGTATTTT
CAGSQNGGTQYF
>TRBV7-9|TRBJ2-5|NA|NA|11
TGTGCCAGCAGCCCAAAAGAGACCCAGTACTTC
CASSPKETQYF
>TRBV29-1|TRBJ1-5|NA|TRBD1|13
TGCAGCGTTGGACAGGGAGGAGATCAGCCCCAGCATTTT
CSVGQGGDQPQHF
>TRBV6-1|TRBJ1-2|few|TRBD1|13
TGTGCCAGCAGTGCTATTACAGGGGACGGCTACACCTTC
CASSAITGDGYTF
>TRBV20-1|TRBJ2-7|few|TRBD1|14
TGCAGTGCTAGACCAAGGACAGGGCCCTACGAGCAGTACTTC
CSARPRTGPYEQYF
>TRBV27|TRBJ2-3|few|TRBD2|17
TGTGCCAGCAGAGGAATCGTAGCGGGAGGGAGCACAGATACGCAGTATTTT
CASRGIVAGGSTDTQYF
>TRBV28|TRBJ1-4|few|NA|19
TGTGCCACACGACAGGTCTTGGCCCCATCAGATCCAACTAATGAAAAACTGTTTTTT
CATRQVLAPSDPTNEKLFF
>TRBV7-3|TRBJ2-2|NA|NA|14
TGTGCCAGCAGCTCGCAACAGGGAGCCGGGGAGCTGTTTTTT
CASSSQQGAGELFF
>TRBV3-1|TRBJ2-2|few|NA|14
TGTGCCAGCAGCCAAGTGGGAGCGGACGGGGAGCTGTTTTTT
CASSQVGADGELFF
>TRBV29-1|TRBJ2-7|NA|TRBD2|13
TGCAGCGTTGTGACTAGCGGGAGATACGAGCAGTACTTC
CSVVTSGRYEQYF